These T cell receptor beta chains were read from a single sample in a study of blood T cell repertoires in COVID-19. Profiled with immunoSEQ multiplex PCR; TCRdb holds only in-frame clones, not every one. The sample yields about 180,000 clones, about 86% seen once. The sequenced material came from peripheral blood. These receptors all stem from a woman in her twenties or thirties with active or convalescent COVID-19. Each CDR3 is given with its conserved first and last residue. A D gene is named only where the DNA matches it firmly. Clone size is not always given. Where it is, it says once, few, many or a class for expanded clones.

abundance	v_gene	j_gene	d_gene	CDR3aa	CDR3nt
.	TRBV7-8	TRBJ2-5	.	CASSLNVIKQVKETQYF	TGTGCCAGCAGCCTGAACGTAATCAAACAGGTGAAAGAGACCCAGTACTTC
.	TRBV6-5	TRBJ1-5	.	CASNSARGNQPQHF	TGTGCCAGCAACTCGGCGCGGGGGAATCAGCCCCAGCATTTT
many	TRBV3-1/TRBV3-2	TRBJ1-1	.	CASSQVSGWTTEAFF	TGTGCCAGCAGCCAAGTCTCAGGGTGGACCACTGAAGCTTTCTTT
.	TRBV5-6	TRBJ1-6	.	CASSPSGGGGANSPLHF	TGTGCCAGCAGCCCCAGTGGGGGAGGGGGGGCTAATTCACCCCTCCACTTT
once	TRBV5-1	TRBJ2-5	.	CASSAGHTQETQYF	TGCGCCAGCAGCGCCGGACATACCCAAGAGACCCAGTACTTC
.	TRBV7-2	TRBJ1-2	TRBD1	CASSERTGAPRGYTF	TGTGCCAGCAGCGAGAGGACAGGGGCCCCACGGGGCTACACCTTC
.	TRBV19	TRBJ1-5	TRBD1	CASSIRGQGVQPQHF	TGTGCCAGTAGTATAAGGGGCCAGGGGGTTCAGCCCCAGCATTTT
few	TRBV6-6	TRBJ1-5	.	CASSGQGNSQPQHF	TGTGCCAGCAGTGGACAAGGGAACAGTCAGCCCCAGCATTTT
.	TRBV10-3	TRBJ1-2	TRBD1	CAIMDRGRGNYGYTF	TGTGCCATCATGGACAGGGGGCGAGGGAACTATGGCTACACCTTC
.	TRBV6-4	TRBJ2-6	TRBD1	CASSPTGGAGANVLTF	TGTGCCAGCAGCCCGACAGGGGGAGCTGGGGCCAACGTCCTGACTTTC
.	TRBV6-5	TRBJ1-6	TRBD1	CASRSGQGAGSPLHF	TGTGCCAGCAGATCCGGACAGGGGGCCGGGTCACCCCTCCACTTT
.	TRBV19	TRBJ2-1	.	CASSTTSNEQFF	TGTGCCAGTAGTACGACTAGCAATGAGCAGTTCTTC
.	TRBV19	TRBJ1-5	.	CASSIGTRGQNQPQHF	TGTGCCAGTAGTATAGGGACCAGGGGCCAAAATCAGCCCCAGCATTTT
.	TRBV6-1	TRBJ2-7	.	CASSDLGAWVYEQYF	TGTGCCAGCAGTGATCTTGGGGCTTGGGTCTACGAGCAGTACTTC
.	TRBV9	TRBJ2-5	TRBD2	CASSGGRGGRETQYF	TGTGCCAGCAGCGGAGGACGGGGGGGCCGAGAGACCCAGTACTTC
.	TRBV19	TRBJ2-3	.	CASSTSWGGTDTQYF	TGTGCCAGTAGTACCTCTTGGGGGGGCACAGATACGCAGTATTTT